Each of the 27 T cell receptor beta chains below was sequenced from the same sample in a study of blood T cell repertoires in COVID-19. TCRdb's copy holds only in-frame clones and misses some; the assay was immunoSEQ multiplex PCR. Altogether a few hundred thousand clones are present, 84% being singletons, with the ten largest covering 5% to 6.5%. The sequencing input was peripheral blood. These TCRs come from a woman in her sixties who had recovered from COVID-19.

This clone was seen just once. The J gene is TRBJ2-2, the V gene TRBV6-5, with 7 bases lining up with TRBD1. After removal of 7 bases from V and 7 bases from J, the junction contained 6 bases not matched to a gene. This CDR3 is built from 13 residues. Per germline, CDR1 MNHEY and CDR2 SVGAGI. DNA of the CDR3: TGTGCCAGCAATAGGGGGCGAATCGGGGAGCTGTTTTTT. Amino acid sequence: CASNRGRIGELFF.

This clone was counted between two and nine times. This chain links TRBV7-3 with TRBJ2-1; 10 bases agree with TRBD2. V was clipped by 4 bases and J by 5 bases; unmatched bases: 8. The length of the CDR3 is 16 residues. Per the germline V gene, CDR1 is SGHTA and CDR2 is FQGTGA. The CDR3, as DNA: TGTGCCAGCAGCTCGGGAGCGGGGGGGCCCGACAATGAGCAGTTCTTC. Its protein product is CASSSGAGGPDNEQFF.

The chain joins TRBV14 to TRBJ2-6; weak D call: TRBD1 (5 bases). The CDR3 is 15 amino acids. V was cut by 8 bases and J by 4 bases, with 15 bases left in between. The germline gives CDR1 SGHDN, CDR2 FVKESK. The CDR3 DNA sequence: TGTGCCAGCTCACCCAGGGTTTCCGGGGCCAACGTCCTGACTTTC. Translating gives CASSPRVSGANVLTF.

The chain combines TRBV6-5 with TRBJ1-1; 7 bases fit TRBD1. CDR3 size: 14 residues. After removal of 7 bases from V and 1 base from J, the junction contained 6 bases not matched to a gene. Germline CDR1 reads MNHEY; CDR2 reads SVGAGI. DNA of the CDR3: TGTGCCAGCAATTCAGGGGGAGAGAACACTGAAGCTTTCTTT. This sequence encodes CASNSGGENTEAFF.

As for this clone: The same CDR3 also results from other DNA sequences found in this sample. The rearrangement joins TRBV6-5 to TRBJ1-2; 10 nucleotides agree with TRBD1. The CDR3 spans 14 residues. The germline gives CDR1 MNHEY, CDR2 SVGAGI. J gave up 4 bases and V 7 bases, and 6 bases lay outside the gene matches. CDR3 in amino acids: CASTRDRGSYGYTF. In DNA, the CDR3 is TGTGCCAGCACCAGGGACAGGGGTAGCTATGGCTACACCTTC.

This sequence joins TRBV11-2 and TRBJ2-3; D call uncertain. There are 13 residues in the CDR3. Germline CDR1 is SGHAT and CDR2 is FQNNGV. The V and J ends lost 4 bases and 5 bases respectively, with 10 bases between them. The CDR3 is CASSSQFRDTQYF. The CDR3 DNA sequence: TGTGCCAGCAGCTCCCAGTTTCGAGATACGCAGTATTTT. Looking up the rest from reference TRBV11-2 and TRBJ2-3 gives the full variable domain: EAGVAQSPRYKIIEKRQSVAFWCNPISGHATLYWYQQILGQGPKLLIQFQNNGVVDDSQLPKDRFSAERLKGVDSTLKIQPAKLEDSAVYLCASSSQFRDTQYFGPGTRLTVL.

This chain joins TRBV5-6 and TRBJ2-3; TRBD2 agrees at 11 bases. J was trimmed by 3 bases and V by 2 bases; bases with no gene match: 2. CDR3 size: 15 residues. Per the germline V gene, CDR1 is SGHDT and CDR2 is YYEEEE. In nucleotides, the CDR3 is TGTGCCAGCAGCTTTATAGCGGGGGGGACAGATACGCAGTATTTT. It translates to CASSFIAGGTDTQYF.

Comments on this clone: With a much larger clone just one base away, this may be a read error. The identical CDR3 is also encoded by other nucleotide sequences in the sample. The V gene is TRBV3-1 (or the pseudogene TRBV3-2), the J gene TRBJ1-2, with 7 bases matching TRBD1. Unmatched junction bases numbered 6, after V lost 4 bases and J lost 4 bases. The length of the CDR3 is 14 residues. The V gene's germline CDR1 is LGHDT and CDR2 YNNKEL (reference sequence). In DNA, the CDR3 is TGTGCCAGCAGCCCCCGACAGGGAAGCTATGGCTACACCTTC. Residues: CASSPRQGSYGYTF.

CDR3 DNA: TGTGCCAGCAGCCAAGCGGCCCGGGCAGTCGCAAGGGGGCAGTTCTTC. Its translation: CASSQAARAVARGQFF. V gene TRBV3-1 (or the pseudogene TRBV3-2) combines with J gene TRBJ2-1; TRBD1 is a possible D gene (5 bases). Germline V lookup: CDR1 LGHDT, CDR2 YNNKEL (reference sequence). V dropped 1 base and J dropped 12 bases, with 22 bases sitting between them. The CDR3 runs to 16 residues.

The sample holds one count of this clone. V gene TRBV27 combines with J gene TRBJ1-4; D is possibly TRBD1 (6 bases). CDR1 and CDR2 from the germline V gene are MNHEY and SMNVEV (reference sequence). This CDR3 contains 15 residues. The ends were cut back, 3 bases at V and 3 bases at J, with 11 bases in the middle. The CDR3 bases are TGTGCCAGCAGTTTCTACAGGGTCCCTAATGAAAAACTGTTTTTT. This translates into CASSFYRVPNEKLFF.

This clone was detected only once. The J gene is TRBJ1-5, the V gene TRBV7-6; 8 nucleotides line up with TRBD1. V gave up 4 bases and J gave up 6 bases; unmatched junction bases: 2. The V gene's germline CDR1 is SGHVS and CDR2 FNYEAQ. The CDR3 consists of 13 residues. The CDR3 loop reads CASSSDRGQPQHF. The CDR3 region has the DNA TGTGCCAGCAGCTCAGACAGGGGTCAGCCCCAGCATTTT. The variable domain in full, with the rest retrieved from reference TRBV7-6 and TRBJ1-5, is GAGVSQSPRYKVTKRGQDVALRCDPISGHVSLYWYRQALGQGPEFLTYFNYEAQQDKSGLPNDRFSAERPEGSISTLTIQRTEQRDSAMYRCASSSDRGQPQHFGDGTRLSIL.

The chain combines TRBV7-2 with TRBJ1-6, with D possibly matching TRBD1 (5 bases). The CDR3 has 16 residues. The ends were cut back, 2 bases at V and 9 bases at J, with 17 bases in the middle. Looked up from germline, CDR1 is SGHTA and CDR2 is FQGNSA. The CDR3 DNA sequence: TGTGCCAGCAGCTTATCCCCGCAGGGTACGCGTTCACCCCTCCACTTT. Amino acids: CASSLSPQGTRSPLHF.

The genes are TRBV2 and TRBJ1-5, with D tentatively TRBD1 (5 bases). V lost 7 bases and J 7 bases, leaving 14 bases between the germline ends. Germline CDR1 SNHLY, CDR2 FYNNEI. This CDR3 is built from 13 residues. The CDR3 sequence: CASTISGNQPQHF. In nucleotides, the CDR3 is TGTGCCAGCACAATATCAGGGAACCAGCCCCAGCATTTT.

The rearrangement joins TRBV7-3 to TRBJ1-3; TRBD1 agrees at 10 bases. The junction had 6 bases not matched to a gene; V was cut back by 4 bases and J by 3 bases. CDR1 and CDR2 from the germline V gene are SGHTA and FQGTGA. The CDR3 contains 16 residues. Written as DNA, the CDR3 is TGTGCCAGCAGCTCCGCCGGGACAGGGGATGGAAACACCATATATTTT. Protein: CASSSAGTGDGNTIYF. The variable domain in full, completed from reference TRBV7-3 and TRBJ1-3, reads GAGVSQTPSNKVTEKGKYVELRCDPISGHTALYWYRQSLGQGPEFLIYFQGTGAADDSGLPNDRFFAVRPEGSVSTLKIQRTERGDSAVYLCASSSAGTGDGNTIYFGEGSWLTVV.

The CDR3 spells CASSQGENNQPQHF. The CDR3 DNA reads TGCGCCAGCAGCCAAGGGGAGAACAATCAGCCCCAGCATTTT. V is TRBV4-1 and J is TRBJ1-5; D gene ambiguous. CDR1 and CDR2 (germline): MGHRA, YSYEKL. The CDR3 loop spans 14 amino acids. V was pared by 1 base and J by 3 bases, with 7 bases between.

The rearrangement links TRBV2 to TRBJ2-7; TRBD1 agrees at 11 bases. This CDR3 is built from 12 residues. J gave up 5 bases and V 6 bases, and 0 bases lay outside the gene matches. CDR1 is SNHLY, CDR2 FYNNEI, per germline. The CDR3 DNA follows: TGTGCCAGCAGGGGACAGGGGGACGAGCAGTACTTC. Residues: CASRGQGDEQYF. The full variable domain, completed using reference TRBV2 and TRBJ2-7, is EPEVTQTPSHQVTQMGQEVILRCVPISNHLYFYWYRQILGQKVEFLVSFYNNEISEKSEIFDDQFSVERPDGSNFTLKIRSTKLEDSAMYFCASRGQGDEQYFGPGTRLTVT.

The V gene is TRBV5-1, the J gene TRBJ1-1; D unclear. V was shortened by 4 bases and J by 4 bases, with 11 bases between the two germline ends. In germline, CDR1 is SGHRS, CDR2 YFSETQ. The CDR3 covers 13 residues. This CDR3 reads CASSPEGTTEAFF. The CDR3 coding sequence is TGCGCCAGCAGCCCCGAGGGCACCACTGAAGCTTTCTTT.

This clone occurred a few times. This chain connects TRBV3-1 (or the pseudogene TRBV3-2) to TRBJ2-5; the D is unclear. The CDR3 is 12 residues long. Germline V lookup: CDR1 LGHDT, CDR2 YNNKEL (reference sequence). The V end was cut by 3 bases, the J end by 5 bases, with 7 bases between. DNA of the CDR3: TGTGCCAGCAGCCAGCCGCAGGAGACCCAGTACTTC. Its protein product is CASSQPQETQYF.

The chain is built from TRBV6-4 and TRBJ1-5, with a tentative D call TRBD1 (5 bases). Between the trimmed V and J ends, which lost 3 bases and 6 bases, there was a span of 12 bases. The CDR3 spans 14 residues. Germline CDR1 reads MRHNA; CDR2 reads SNTAGT. The CDR3: CASSETGGTQPQHF. The DNA of the CDR3 is TGTGCCAGCAGTGAAACTGGGGGGACTCAGCCCCAGCATTTT.

The chain joins TRBV4-1 to TRBJ1-4; D gene ambiguous. This CDR3 comprises 15 residues. Germline assignment: CDR1 MGHRA and CDR2 YSYEKL. V was pared by 4 bases and J by 2 bases, with 11 bases between. The CDR3 spells CASSRVPGTNEKLFF. As DNA, the CDR3 is TGCGCCAGCAGCCGAGTGCCGGGGACTAATGAAAAACTGTTTTTT.

V and J are TRBV19 and TRBJ2-5, with D possibly TRBD2 on 6 matching bases. This CDR3 comprises 13 residues. Germline V lookup: CDR1 LNHDA, CDR2 SQIVND (reference sequence). With 3 bases removed from V and 2 bases from J, the gap between germline ends came to 7 bases. CDR3 amino acids: CASSMEGQETQYF. CDR3 coding DNA: TGTGCCAGTAGTATGGAGGGGCAAGAGACCCAGTACTTC.

The chain is built from TRBV6-2 or TRBV6-3 and TRBJ2-1; TRBD1 matches at 12 bases. The germline CDR1 and CDR2 sequences are MNHEY and SVGEGT. This CDR3 region has 17 residues. Trimming took 2 bases from V and 4 from J; bases not matched to a gene: 6. CDR3 coding DNA: TGTGCCAGCAGTTACCCCCGGGACAGGGGGCTGTACAATGAGCAGTTCTTC. Amino acid sequence: CASSYPRDRGLYNEQFF.

The rearrangement joins TRBV12-5 to TRBJ2-1, with D uncertain. The CDR3 extends over 12 amino acids. V lost 3 bases to trimming and J lost 9 bases, with 9 bases between them. CDR1 and CDR2 from the germline V gene are LGHNT and FRNRAP. The CDR3 is CASGFILSEQFF. The CDR3 bases are TGTGCTAGTGGTTTTATCTTGAGTGAGCAGTTCTTC.

This chain connects TRBV27 to TRBJ2-7, with 11 nucleotides matching TRBD1. Germline V gene lookup returns CDR1 MNHEY and CDR2 SMNVEV (reference sequence). V dropped 4 bases and J dropped 4; count of bases not matched to a gene: 3. The CDR3 is 14 amino acids. The CDR3 is CASSSGTGGYEQYF. CDR3 DNA: TGTGCCAGCAGTTCAGGGACAGGGGGGTACGAGCAGTACTTC.

The J gene is TRBJ1-1, the V gene TRBV5-8; D gene unclear. V lost 4 bases, J lost 9 bases, and 7 bases lay in between. Germline lookup yields CDR1 SGHTS and CDR2 YDEGEE. The CDR3 is made up of 10 amino acids. The CDR3 DNA reads TGTGCCAGCAGCGAGCATCAAGCTTTCTTT. This codes for CASSEHQAFF. Full variable domain (missing parts from reference TRBV5-8 and TRBJ1-1): EAGVTQSPTHLIKTRGQQATLRCSPISGHTSVYWYQQALGLGLQFLLWYDEGEERNRGNFPPRFSGRQFPNYSSELNVNALELEDSALYLCASSEHQAFFGQGTRLTVV.

V and J are TRBV21-1 and TRBJ2-5; the DNA was not used to check the table's D call, TRBD2. TRBV21-1 is a recognized pseudogene. The CDR3 spans 15 residues. The CDR3 protein is CASSTTLAGEETQYF. CDR3 DNA sequence: TGTGCCAGCAGCACGACGCTAGCGGGGGAAGAGACCCAGTACTTC.

Only a few counts were recorded for this clone. This sequence joins TRBV7-8 and TRBJ2-3, with 9 nucleotides matching TRBD2. The CDR3 extends over 16 amino acids. Trimming took 1 base from V and 4 from J; bases not matched to a gene: 6. Germline V CDR1 and CDR2: SGHVS, FQNEAQ. The CDR3 DNA reads as TGTGCCAGCAGCTTAGTTGGGCTAGCGGGGCCAGATACGCAGTATTTT. It codes for CASSLVGLAGPDTQYF. The variable domain in full, completed from reference TRBV7-8 and TRBJ2-3, reads GAGVSQSPRYKVAKRGQDVALRCDPISGHVSLFWYQQALGQGPEFLTYFQNEAQLDKSGLPSDRFFAERPEGSVSTLKIQRTQQEDSAVYLCASSLVGLAGPDTQYFGPGTRLTVL.